These 14 T cell receptor beta chains share one sample of origin, sequenced in a study of metastatic and nonmetastatic thyroid tumors. Not a single patient had been given any form of treatment at any point before undergoing thyroid surgery. From the PCR reads, TCRdb re-called clones with MiXCR. The table lists under 30,000 clones, roughly a quarter of them singletons, with about 2.5% in the top ten. Sequencing used blood. Receptors originate from a female donor with papillary thyroid cancer or a benign thyroid nodule (not recorded which). Some clones in this sample may be carry-over from other donors' samples.

This clone was seen many times. This chain joins TRBV19 and TRBJ2-6; 11 bases line up with TRBD1. Losses at the gene ends were 5 bases for V and 2 bases for J; bases not matched to a gene: 2. CDR1 LNHDA and CDR2 SQIVND come from the germline V gene (reference sequence). The CDR3 contains 16 residues. The CDR3 bases are TGTGCCAGTAGTCCGGGACAGGGGGCTGGGGCCAACGTCCTGACTTTC. Its translation is CASSPGQGAGANVLTF.

This rearrangement joins TRBV6-1 to TRBJ2-7, with TRBD1 as a possible D gene (6 bases). The CDR3 consists of 12 residues. Between the trimmed V and J ends, which lost 3 bases and 5 bases, there was a span of 8 bases. Germline V lookup: CDR1 MNHNS, CDR2 SASEGT. The CDR3 DNA reads TGTGCCAGCAGTGAGAGACAGGACGAGCAGTACTTC. Amino acids: CASSERQDEQYF.

This clone was counted at least ten times. An end of the junction does not agree with germline; a read error may underlie this. This chain connects TRBV7-7 to TRBJ2-5, with 9 bases that match TRBD1. Germline V gives CDR1 SSHAT, CDR2 FNYEAQ (reference sequence). The CDR3 extends over 15 amino acids. The CDR3 loop is CASSLGTGYQETQYF. CDR3 DNA sequence: TGTGCTAGCAGCTTAGGGACAGGGTACCAAGAGACCCAGTACTTC.

This clone has at least ten counts. This rearrangement joins TRBV7-2 to TRBJ2-1, with D unclear. Germline V gene sequence: CDR1 SGHTA, CDR2 FQGNSA. Trimming pared 1 base from V and 6 bases from J, leaving 7 bases between. The CDR3 loop spans 13 amino acids. CDR3 loop: CASSLEPVNEQFF. The CDR3 DNA sequence: TGTGCCAGCAGCTTAGAACCGGTCAATGAGCAGTTCTTC.

This clone was seen many times. The V call is TRBV29-1, the J call TRBJ2-1; D not certain. V lost 6 bases and J lost 7, with 16 bases in between. The CDR3 length is 13 residues. Per germline, CDR1 SQVTM and CDR2 ANQGSEA. CDR3 sequence reads: CSVSAPNMNEQFF. The CDR3 DNA follows: TGCAGCGTCTCTGCCCCCAACATGAATGAGCAGTTCTTC.

This clone was counted at least ten times. The genes are TRBV19 and TRBJ1-4; D not resolved. The V gene's germline CDR1 is LNHDA and CDR2 SQIVND (reference sequence). CDR3 length equals 14 residues. V was pared by 1 base and J by 7 bases, with 10 bases between. The DNA for the CDR3 is TGTGCCAGTAGTATAGGTCGGGATAGTGAAAAACTGTTTTTT. This encodes CASSIGRDSEKLFF.

In its sample, this clone was seen a few times. This rearrangement joins TRBV6-1 to TRBJ2-3; possible D gene TRBD2, 6 bases. V was clipped by 6 bases and J by 5 bases, with 15 bases between them. The CDR3 consists of 14 residues. The V gene's germline CDR1 is MNHNS and CDR2 SASEGT. CDR3 bases: TGTGCCAGCAGGGGGTGGGGGGAAGGAGATACGCAGTATTTT. Translating gives CASRGWGEGDTQYF.

V usage is TRBV28 and J usage is TRBJ2-1; tentatively, D is TRBD1 or TRBD2 (5 bases each). This CDR3 is built from 16 residues. V lost 6 bases and J 4 bases, leaving 19 bases between the germline ends. CDR1 MDHEN and CDR2 SYDVKM come from the germline V gene. The CDR3 DNA reads as TGTGCCAGCAGAGGTTGGGGGACCCACTCATACAATGAGCAGTTCTTC. Its translation: CASRGWGTHSYNEQFF. Full variable domain (rest looked up from reference TRBV28 and TRBJ2-1): DVKVTQSSRYLVKRTGEKVFLECVQDMDHENMFWYRQDPGLGLRLIYFSYDVKMKEKGDIPEGYSVSREKKERFSLILESASTNQTSMYLCASRGWGTHSYNEQFFGPGTRLTVL.

The chain carries TRBV7-2 and TRBJ1-1, with D hard to call. Trimming left V 3 bases short and J 1 base short, with 6 bases between. CDR3 length: 13 residues. Germline V gene data show CDR1 as SGHTA and CDR2 as FQGNSA. In nucleotides, the CDR3 is TGTGCCAGCAGCTTCTGCAAGAACACTGAAGCTTTCTTT. Amino acids: CASSFCKNTEAFF.

In this sample, this clone turned up many times. The rearrangement joins TRBV30 to TRBJ1-2; 9 bases align to TRBD1. V lost 1 base, J lost 2 bases, and 8 bases stayed unmatched. The CDR3 has 16 amino acids. CDR1 GTSNPN and CDR2 SVGIG come from the germline V gene (reference sequence). The CDR3 nucleotides are TGTGCCTGGAGTGGGTCTGGGGGACAGGGAAACTATGGCTACACCTTC. Protein product: CAWSGSGGQGNYGYTF.

Comment on this clone: A read error may produce the germline difference seen at one junction end. This chain uses TRBV11-3 with TRBJ1-1; the D is unclear. The germline V gene encodes CDR1 SGHNT and CDR2 YENEEA. The CDR3 is 14 residues long. The CDR3 sequence is CASSLFQCNTEAFF. As DNA, the CDR3 is TGTGCTAGCAGCTTATTCCAGTGTAACACTGAAGCTTTCTTT. Together with reference TRBV11-3 and TRBJ1-1, the CDR3 gives the full variable domain: EAGVVQSPRYKIIEKKQPVAFWCNPISGHNTLYWYLQNLGQGPELLIRYENEEAVDDSQLPKDRFSAERLKGVDSTLKIQPAELGDSAVYLCASSLFQCNTEAFFGQGTRLTVV.

This clone showed up many times. V gene TRBV7-9 combines with J gene TRBJ2-5, with TRBD1 matching over 8 bases. The CDR3 extends over 15 amino acids. Germline V gene data show CDR1 as SEHNR and CDR2 as FQNEAQ (reference sequence). V lost 7 bases, J lost 5 bases, and 12 bases stayed unmatched. CDR3 sequence (DNA): TGTGCCAGCAACCTCGGGACAGGTGCAGAGGAGACCCAGTACTTC. Translating it yields CASNLGTGAEETQYF.

The chain combines TRBV3-1 with TRBJ2-2, with TRBD2 matching over 11 bases. Germline V gene sequence: CDR1 LGHDT, CDR2 YNNKEL (reference sequence). V was pared by 0 bases and J by 3 bases, with 12 bases of the junction left unmatched. The CDR3 length is 20 residues. CDR3 nucleotide sequence: TGTGCCAGCAGCCAAGATAGCACGATAGCGGGAGGGTTGGACACCGGGGAGCTGTTTTTT. Its protein is CASSQDSTIAGGLDTGELFF. The whole variable domain, filled in from reference TRBV3-1 and TRBJ2-2, reads DTAVSQTPKYLVTQMGNDKSIKCEQNLGHDTMYWYKQDSKKFLKIMFSYNNKELIINETVPNRFSPKSPDKAHLNLHINSLELGDSAVYFCASSQDSTIAGGLDTGELFFGEGSRLTVL.

A word on this clone: Mismatch with germline at one junction end may stem from a read error. This rearrangement joins TRBV28 to TRBJ1-6; D not resolved. CDR1 is MDHEN and CDR2 is SYDVKM in the germline V gene. This CDR3 spans 16 amino acids. CDR3 sequence reads: CAISSSGPATNSPLHF. In DNA form, the CDR3 reads TGTGCCATCAGTTCGTCCGGGCCAGCGACTAATTCACCCCTCCACTTT.